This T cell receptor (beta chain) is drawn from a study of T cell responses to AZD1222 COVID-19 vaccine. Clones were sequenced by immunoSEQ multiplex PCR, and TCRdb holds only the in-frame ones, with some missing. The sample includes roughly 70,000 clones, about 80% seen only once; the top ten take more than 13%. The specimen comprised peripheral blood, sampled 28 days after the second AZD1222 dose. The receptor's source is an adult who received the AZD1222 COVID-19 vaccine.

CDR3 protein: CASSGGTSTNSNQPQHF. CDR3 nucleotides: TGTGCCAGCAGTGGAGGGACATCAACTAATAGCAATCAGCCCCAGCATTTT. The chain has TRBV2 and TRBJ1-5, with D possibly TRBD1 on 6 matching bases. This CDR3 is built from 17 residues. V lost 4 bases, J lost 0 bases, and 16 bases lay in between. From germline, CDR1 is SNHLY and CDR2 FYNNEI.